Presented here are 17 T cell receptor beta chains from one specimen sequenced in a study of blood T cell repertoires in COVID-19. Method: immunoSEQ multiplex PCR; TCRdb's copy keeps in-frame clones and lacks some. The data hold some 38,000 clones, with around 70% observed a single time. Sequences were obtained from peripheral blood. The receptors come from a man aged 65 to 85 with COVID-19, enrolled during active disease.

The V and J genes are TRBV3-1 (or the pseudogene TRBV3-2) and TRBJ2-2; weak D call: TRBD2 (6 bases). Trimming took off 4 bases at V and 4 bases at J, with 7 bases between the two ends. The CDR3 loop spans 13 amino acids. In germline, CDR1 is LGHDT, CDR2 YNNKEL (reference sequence). The CDR3 DNA reads TGTGCCAGCAGCCCTAGCGTCACCGGGGAGCTGTTTTTT. The encoded protein is CASSPSVTGELFF.

This sequence joins TRBV11-2 and TRBJ2-3, with TRBD1 matching 9 bases. Germline CDR1 SGHAT, CDR2 FQNNGV. Unmatched junction bases numbered 8, after V lost 7 bases and J lost 3 bases. This CDR3 comprises 15 residues. The CDR3 region is CASTLDRGRTDTQYF. The CDR3 region has the DNA TGTGCCAGCACACTGGACAGGGGCAGGACAGATACGCAGTATTTT. Using reference TRBV11-2 and TRBJ2-3 for the parts outside the CDR3, the full variable domain is EAGVAQSPRYKIIEKRQSVAFWCNPISGHATLYWYQQILGQGPKLLIQFQNNGVVDDSQLPKDRFSAERLKGVDSTLKIQPAKLEDSAVYLCASTLDRGRTDTQYFGPGTRLTVL.

V gene TRBV28 combines with J gene TRBJ2-7; TRBD1 is a possible D gene (6 bases). Germline assignment: CDR1 MDHEN and CDR2 SYDVKM. This CDR3 has 12 residues. Trimming removed 3 bases from V and 10 bases from J, with 13 bases in between. CDR3 in amino acids: CASSFVQGDQYF. The CDR3 nucleotides are TGTGCCAGCAGTTTCGTACAGGGAGATCAGTACTTC. The variable domain in full, with the rest retrieved from reference TRBV28 and TRBJ2-7, is DVKVTQSSRYLVKRTGEKVFLECVQDMDHENMFWYRQDPGLGLRLIYFSYDVKMKEKGDIPEGYSVSREKKERFSLILESASTNQTSMYLCASSFVQGDQYFGPGTRLTVT.

This clone has just a few counts. The chain carries TRBV21-1 and TRBJ2-3; TRBD2, the D gene given by the table, was not confirmed from the DNA. TRBV21-1 is described as a pseudogene. CDR3 length: 15 amino acids. The CDR3: CASSKGTGREDTQYF. CDR3 sequence (DNA): TGTGCCAGCAGCAAAGGAACAGGGAGGGAAGATACGCAGTATTTT.

The V and J genes are TRBV10-3 and TRBJ1-1, with TRBD1 as a possible D gene (5 bases). The germline V gene encodes CDR1 ENHRY and CDR2 SYGVKD. This CDR3 spans 13 amino acids. Trimming removed 3 bases from V and 7 bases from J, with 12 bases in between. CDR3 sequence (DNA): TGTGCCATCAGTGACTCCGACAGACATGAAGCTTTCTTT. It encodes CAISDSDRHEAFF.

V is TRBV24-1 and J is TRBJ2-2; 8 bases line up with TRBD2. The CDR3 sequence is 14 residues long. V was clipped by 5 bases and J by 4 bases; unmatched bases: 2. Germline assignment: CDR1 KGHDR and CDR2 SFDVKD. The CDR3 DNA reads as TGTGCCACCAGTGCGGGAGGGATCACCGGGGAGCTGTTTTTT. Protein product: CATSAGGITGELFF.

This sequence joins TRBV7-2 and TRBJ2-2, with 8 bases fitting TRBD2. Per germline, CDR1 SGHTA and CDR2 FQGNSA. The V and J ends lost 2 bases and 5 bases, in that order; junction bases with no gene match: 13. The CDR3 covers 18 residues. CDR3 bases: TGTGCCAGCAGCTTATATGGACTAGCCTATACGAGGACCGGGGAGCTGTTTTTT. Translating gives CASSLYGLAYTRTGELFF.

The chain links TRBV14 to TRBJ1-4, with 7 bases that match TRBD1. In germline, CDR1 is SGHDN, CDR2 FVKESK. The junction had 7 bases not matched to a gene; V was cut back by 4 bases and J by 5 bases. The CDR3 extends over 15 amino acids. The CDR3 sequence is CASSRDSLGNEKLFF. The CDR3 region has the DNA TGTGCCAGCAGCCGGGACAGCCTAGGGAATGAAAAACTGTTTTTT.

The chain is built from TRBV29-1 and TRBJ1-2, with unresolved D. The CDR3 spans 12 residues. V was shortened by 4 bases and J by 0 bases, with 6 bases between the two germline ends. Germline V gene lookup returns CDR1 SQVTM and CDR2 ANQGSEA. The CDR3 reads CSVAQTNYGYTF. Written as DNA, the CDR3 is TGCAGCGTTGCCCAGACTAACTATGGCTACACCTTC.

The chain employs TRBV10-3 and TRBJ2-7, with D maybe TRBD2 (5 bases). The CDR3 runs 15 residues. Trimming left V 0 bases short and J 5 bases short, with 14 bases between. The germline V gene has CDR1 ENHRY and CDR2 SYGVKD. The CDR3 DNA is TGTGCCATCAGTGAGTCGAGTACTAGTTCCCACGAGCAGTACTTC. Encoded protein: CAISESSTSSHEQYF.

The chain employs TRBV10-2 and TRBJ2-5; 7 bases match TRBD1. V lost 6 bases, J lost 4 bases, and 8 bases stayed unmatched. The CDR3 runs 14 residues. Germline V gene lookup returns CDR1 WSHSY and CDR2 SAAADI. CDR3 amino acids: CASRETGQLETQYF. Written as DNA, the CDR3 is TGCGCCAGCAGAGAAACGGGACAGTTAGAGACCCAGTACTTC.

A few counts support this clone. The chain has TRBV15 and TRBJ1-1, with TRBD1 identical over 7 bases. CDR1 is LNHNV and CDR2 is YYDKDF in the germline V gene (reference sequence). After removal of 6 bases from V and 1 base from J, the junction contained 17 bases not matched to a gene. This CDR3 has 18 amino acids. CDR3 sequence reads: CATRAGTATIGWNTEAFF. Written as DNA, the CDR3 is TGTGCCACCAGAGCCGGGACAGCCACGATAGGGTGGAACACTGAAGCTTTCTTT.

The chain uses TRBV12-3 or TRBV12-4 and TRBJ1-5, with 8 bases matching TRBD1. CDR3 length: 13 residues. The V gene end was trimmed by 7 bases and the J gene end by 9 bases; junction bases not matched to a gene: 8. CDR3 in DNA: TGTGCCAGCACCGGACAGGGAGAATTGCCCCAGCATTTT. As protein: CASTGQGELPQHF.

The chain has TRBV18 and TRBJ1-6, with D uncertain. The CDR3 contains 12 residues. Germline V gene data show CDR1 as KGHSH and CDR2 as LQKENI. V shed 4 bases and J shed 8 bases, with 6 bases lying between them. In nucleotides, the CDR3 is TGTGCCAGCTCACGCCGGGATTCACCCCTCCACTTT. Its translation is CASSRRDSPLHF.

The V gene is TRBV18, the J gene TRBJ1-5; 8 bases agree with TRBD1. The V gene end was trimmed by 6 bases and the J gene end by 7 bases; junction bases not matched to a gene: 5. Germline CDR1 KGHSH, CDR2 LQKENI. This CDR3 has 13 residues. The CDR3 DNA follows: TGTGCCAGCTCGGGGGGACAGGACCAGCCCCAGCATTTT. Amino acid sequence: CASSGGQDQPQHF.

The CDR3 coding sequence is TGTGCCAGCAGCACAGGTCTCGAGCAGTACTTC. This codes for CASSTGLEQYF. This chain uses TRBV27 with TRBJ2-7; D possibly corresponds to TRBD1 (5 bases). Germline CDR1 is MNHEY and CDR2 is SMNVEV (reference sequence). Trimming took 6 bases from V and 6 from J, leaving 9 bases between them. CDR3 length equals 11 residues.

This chain joins TRBV5-1 and TRBJ2-7, with D possibly matching TRBD2 (6 bases). The CDR3 is made up of 17 amino acids. V was pared by 1 base and J by 5 bases, with 22 bases between. Looked up from germline, CDR1 is SGHRS and CDR2 is YFSETQ. DNA for the CDR3: TGCGCCAGCAGCTTGAGGGGTTGGGACTCGGCGAAGAACGAGCAGTACTTC. It codes for CASSLRGWDSAKNEQYF.